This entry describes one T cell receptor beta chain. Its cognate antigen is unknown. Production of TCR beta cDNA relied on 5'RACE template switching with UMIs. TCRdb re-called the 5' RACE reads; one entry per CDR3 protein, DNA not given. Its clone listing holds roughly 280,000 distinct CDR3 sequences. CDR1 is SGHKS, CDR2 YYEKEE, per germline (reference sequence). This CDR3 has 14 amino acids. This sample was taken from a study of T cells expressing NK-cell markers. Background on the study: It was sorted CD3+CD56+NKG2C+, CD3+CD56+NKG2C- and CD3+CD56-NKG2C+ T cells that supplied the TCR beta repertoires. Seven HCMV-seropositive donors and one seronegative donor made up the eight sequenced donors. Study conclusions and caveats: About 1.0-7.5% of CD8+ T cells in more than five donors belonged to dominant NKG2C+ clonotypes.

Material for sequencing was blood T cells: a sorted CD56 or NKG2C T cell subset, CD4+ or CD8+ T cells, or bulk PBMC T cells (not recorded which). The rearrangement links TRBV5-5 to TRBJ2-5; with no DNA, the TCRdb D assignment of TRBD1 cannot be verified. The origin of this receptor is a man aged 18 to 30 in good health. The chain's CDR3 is CASSLYEGKETQYF.